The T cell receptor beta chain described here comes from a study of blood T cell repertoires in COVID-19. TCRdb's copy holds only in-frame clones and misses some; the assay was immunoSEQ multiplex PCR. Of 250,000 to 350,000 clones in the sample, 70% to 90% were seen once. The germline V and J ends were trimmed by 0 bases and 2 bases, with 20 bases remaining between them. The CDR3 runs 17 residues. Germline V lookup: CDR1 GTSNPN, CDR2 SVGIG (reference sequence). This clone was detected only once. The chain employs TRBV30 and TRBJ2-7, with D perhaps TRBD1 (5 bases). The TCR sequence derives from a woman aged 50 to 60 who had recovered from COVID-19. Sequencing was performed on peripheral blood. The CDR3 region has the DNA TGTGCCTGGAGTGTACGTCTTGCCAGGGTGGGCCCCTACGAGCAGTACTTC. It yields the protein CAWSVRLARVGPYEQYF.